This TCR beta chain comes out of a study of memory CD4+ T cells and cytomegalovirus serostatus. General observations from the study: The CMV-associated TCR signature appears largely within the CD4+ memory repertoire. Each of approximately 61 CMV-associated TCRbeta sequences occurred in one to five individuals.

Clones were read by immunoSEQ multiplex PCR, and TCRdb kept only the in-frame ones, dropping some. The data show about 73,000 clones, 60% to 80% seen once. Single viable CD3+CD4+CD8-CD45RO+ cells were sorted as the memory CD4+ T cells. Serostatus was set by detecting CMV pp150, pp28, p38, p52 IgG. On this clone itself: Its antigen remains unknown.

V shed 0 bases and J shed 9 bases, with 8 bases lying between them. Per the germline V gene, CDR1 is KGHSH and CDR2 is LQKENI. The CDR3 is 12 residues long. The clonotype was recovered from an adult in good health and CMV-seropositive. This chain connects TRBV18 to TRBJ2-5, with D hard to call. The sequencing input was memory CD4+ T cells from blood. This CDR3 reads CASSPPSAAQYF. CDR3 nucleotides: TGTGCCAGCTCACCACCGTCGGCCGCCCAGTACTTC.